This T cell receptor beta chain was sequenced during a study of T cell repertoires in cytomegalovirus infection. Study overall: HLA-B-restricted CMV epitopes that are well studied, plus recently identified HLA-C-restricted ones, were used by the study. Public signatures in TCR beta pointed to CMV infection and matching HLA type.

In the case of this clonotype: As yet, its antigen is unknown.

TCRdb processed the reads anew with MiXCR; each CDR3 protein has one entry. This repertoire shows some 200,000 distinct CDR3 sequences, around 35% found once; its top ten account for 55% to 60%. The CDR3 runs 14 residues. Looked up from germline, CDR1 is SGHTA and CDR2 is FQGTGA. Trimming took 1 base from V and 6 from J, leaving 9 bases between them. This receptor was obtained from a human donor in good health (CMV status not recorded). Some clones in this sample may be carry-over from other donors' samples. The chain recombines TRBV7-3 with TRBJ2-2; tentative D call: TRBD2 (6 bases). Sequencing was performed on CD8+ T cells from cultured PBMCs, taken from culture after CMV antigen stimulation. The CDR3 spells CASSLKLAAGELFF. For the CDR3, the DNA is TGTGCCAGCAGCTTAAAACTAGCAGCCGGGGAGCTGTTTTTT.